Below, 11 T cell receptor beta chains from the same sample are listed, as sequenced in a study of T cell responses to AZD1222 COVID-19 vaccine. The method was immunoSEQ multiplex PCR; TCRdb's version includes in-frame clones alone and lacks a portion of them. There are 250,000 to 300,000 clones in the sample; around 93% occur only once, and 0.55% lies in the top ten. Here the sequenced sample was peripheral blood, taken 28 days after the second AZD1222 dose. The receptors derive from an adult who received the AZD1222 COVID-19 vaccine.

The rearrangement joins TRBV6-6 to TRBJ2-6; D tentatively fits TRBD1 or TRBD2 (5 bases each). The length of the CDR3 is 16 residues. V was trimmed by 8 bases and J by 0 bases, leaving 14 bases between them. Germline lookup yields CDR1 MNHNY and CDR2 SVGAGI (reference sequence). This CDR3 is CASLRGSNSGANVLTF. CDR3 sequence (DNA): TGTGCCAGCCTCCGGGGCAGTAACTCTGGGGCCAACGTCCTGACTTTC.

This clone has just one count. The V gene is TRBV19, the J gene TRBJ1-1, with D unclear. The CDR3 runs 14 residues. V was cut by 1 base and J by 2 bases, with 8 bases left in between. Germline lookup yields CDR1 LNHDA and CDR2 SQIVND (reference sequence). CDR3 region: CASSIVAFNTEAFF. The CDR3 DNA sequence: TGTGCCAGTAGTATAGTAGCATTCAACACTGAAGCTTTCTTT. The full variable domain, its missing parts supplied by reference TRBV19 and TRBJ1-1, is DGGITQSPKYLFRKEGQNVTLSCEQNLNHDAMYWYRQDPGQGLRLIYYSQIVNDFQKGDIAEGYSVSREKKESFPLTVTSAQKNPTAFYLCASSIVAFNTEAFFGQGTRLTVV.

CDR3 sequence (DNA): TGTGCCAGCAGCCAAGTTCCAGGGGGGGGAGAGCAGTACTTC. It translates to CASSQVPGGGEQYF. V gene TRBV3-1 (or the pseudogene TRBV3-2) combines with J gene TRBJ2-7, with D perhaps given as TRBD1 or TRBD2 (7 bases each). Germline values: CDR1 LGHDT, CDR2 YNNKEL (reference sequence). This CDR3 has 14 amino acids. V lost 1 base, J lost 7 bases, and 14 bases lay in between.

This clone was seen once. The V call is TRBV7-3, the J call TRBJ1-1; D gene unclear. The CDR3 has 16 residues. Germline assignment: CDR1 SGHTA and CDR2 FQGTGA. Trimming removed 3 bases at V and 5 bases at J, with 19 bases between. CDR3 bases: TGTGCCAGCAGCTTGGTGGGCCCCCCCAGATGGACTGAAGCTTTCTTT. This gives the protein CASSLVGPPRWTEAFF.

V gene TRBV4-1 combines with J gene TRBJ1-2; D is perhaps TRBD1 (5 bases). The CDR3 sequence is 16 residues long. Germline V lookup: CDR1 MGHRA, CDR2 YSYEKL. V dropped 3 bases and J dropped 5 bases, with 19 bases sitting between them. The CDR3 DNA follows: TGCGCCAGCAGCCAGGCCCCGGGGACCGCGTTTTATGGCTACACCTTC. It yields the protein CASSQAPGTAFYGYTF.

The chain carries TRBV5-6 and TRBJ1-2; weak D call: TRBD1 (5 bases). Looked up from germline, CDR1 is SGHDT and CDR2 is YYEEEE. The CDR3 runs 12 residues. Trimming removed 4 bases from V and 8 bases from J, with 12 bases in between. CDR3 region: CASSQEGFGYTF. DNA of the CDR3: TGTGCCAGCAGCCAAGAGGGGTTCGGCTACACCTTC.

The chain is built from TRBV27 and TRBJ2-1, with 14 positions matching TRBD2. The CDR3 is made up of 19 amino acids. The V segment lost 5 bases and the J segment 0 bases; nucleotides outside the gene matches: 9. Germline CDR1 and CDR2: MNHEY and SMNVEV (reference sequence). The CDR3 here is CASSPRGLAGAHSYNEQFF. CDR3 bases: TGTGCCAGCAGTCCCCGGGGACTAGCGGGAGCTCACTCCTACAATGAGCAGTTCTTC.

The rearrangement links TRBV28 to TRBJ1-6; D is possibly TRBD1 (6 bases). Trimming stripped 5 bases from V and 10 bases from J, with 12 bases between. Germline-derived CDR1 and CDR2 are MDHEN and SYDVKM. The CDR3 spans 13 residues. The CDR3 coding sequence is TGTGCCAGCAGTACAGGGAACGTGTCACCCCTCCACTTT. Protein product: CASSTGNVSPLHF. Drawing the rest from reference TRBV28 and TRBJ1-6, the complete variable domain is DVKVTQSSRYLVKRTGEKVFLECVQDMDHENMFWYRQDPGLGLRLIYFSYDVKMKEKGDIPEGYSVSREKKERFSLILESASTNQTSMYLCASSTGNVSPLHFGNGTRLTVT.

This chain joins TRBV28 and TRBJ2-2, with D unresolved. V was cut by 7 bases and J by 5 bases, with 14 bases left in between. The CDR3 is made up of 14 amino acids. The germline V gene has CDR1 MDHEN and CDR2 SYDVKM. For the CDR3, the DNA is TGTGCCAGCACCCCAGCCGTGGAGACCGGGGAGCTGTTTTTT. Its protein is CASTPAVETGELFF. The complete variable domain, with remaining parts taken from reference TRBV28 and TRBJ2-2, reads DVKVTQSSRYLVKRTGEKVFLECVQDMDHENMFWYRQDPGLGLRLIYFSYDVKMKEKGDIPEGYSVSREKKERFSLILESASTNQTSMYLCASTPAVETGELFFGEGSRLTVL.

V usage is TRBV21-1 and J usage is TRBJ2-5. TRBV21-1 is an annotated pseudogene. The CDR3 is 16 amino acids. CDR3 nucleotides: TGTGCCAGCAGCAAACAAGAGCGGAGGACACAAGAGACCCAGTACTTC. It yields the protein CASSKQERRTQETQYF.

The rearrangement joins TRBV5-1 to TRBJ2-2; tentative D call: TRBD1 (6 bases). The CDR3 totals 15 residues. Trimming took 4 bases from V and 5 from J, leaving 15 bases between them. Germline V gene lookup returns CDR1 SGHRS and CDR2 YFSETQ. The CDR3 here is CASSPQGGGTGELFF. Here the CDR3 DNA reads TGCGCCAGCAGCCCACAGGGTGGAGGAACCGGGGAGCTGTTTTTT.